Sequencing of this T cell receptor (beta chain) was carried out in a study of T cell responses to AZD1222 COVID-19 vaccine. Study-wide results and limits: Nearly half of unique spike-specific TCRs reportedly avoided B.1.351 and B.1.1.7 mutated regions.

CDR1 MDHEN and CDR2 SYDVKM come from the germline V gene. V was pared by 6 bases and J by 1 base, with 14 bases of the junction left unmatched. The CDR3 has 17 amino acids. As for this clone: Its antigen is as yet unknown.

Data came from immunoSEQ multiplex PCR; TCRdb stores just in-frame clones and leaves some out. The sample has some 100,000 clones, 88% seen once. The sequence was collected from an adult in good health. The source was peripheral blood, collected on day 0 of MenACWY control vaccination. The chain recombines TRBV28 with TRBJ1-1; 7 nucleotides match TRBD1. CDR3 protein: CASSPYPPGQPNTEAFF. CDR3 DNA sequence: TGTGCCAGCAGCCCTTACCCCCCGGGACAGCCGAACACTGAAGCTTTCTTT.